The 9 T cell receptor beta chains given below trace back to one sample, sequenced in a study of brain T cells in children with intractable seizures. TCRdb keeps only in-frame clones here, not all; method: immunoSEQ multiplex PCR. The table shows hundreds of thousands of clones, with 93% occurring only once. Time point indicated: blood from clinic visit 5 months post-surgery; TSC patient then seizure free. Here the sequenced sample was peripheral blood, taken more than 4 months after surgery. These receptors all stem from a boy in the first two years of life with tuberous sclerosis and intractable seizures.

DNA for the CDR3: TGTGCCAGCAGTGGGCTCAACAGGGAAAGGGGGACAGATACGCAGTATTTT. Translated, it gives CASSGLNRERGTDTQYF. The chain links TRBV25-1 to TRBJ2-3; weak D call: TRBD1 (6 bases). The length of the CDR3 is 17 residues. Trimming pared 4 bases from V and 3 bases from J, leaving 20 bases between. CDR1 is MGHDK, CDR2 SYGVNS, per germline.

The CDR3 region is CATISRDGWAGELFF. CDR3 sequence (DNA): TGTGCCACGATATCCCGGGACGGTTGGGCCGGGGAGCTGTTTTTT. This sequence joins TRBV19 and TRBJ2-2; D is perhaps TRBD1 or TRBD2 (5 bases each). Per germline, CDR1 LNHDA and CDR2 SQIVND (reference sequence). The CDR3 covers 15 residues. V lost 10 bases and J 6 bases, leaving 21 bases between the germline ends.

Remarks on this clone: Other nucleotide sequences in the sample specify the same CDR3. The genes are TRBV23-1 and TRBJ2-7; perhaps TRBD2 as D (6 bases). TRBV23-1 is identified as an open reading frame with a role that is uncertain. Trimming pared 4 bases from V and 6 bases from J, leaving 16 bases between. This CDR3 is built from 14 residues. The CDR3 DNA follows: TGCGCCAGCAGTCGCTACAGGTGGGACTCCGAGCAGTACTTC. Its translation: CASSRYRWDSEQYF.

Notes on this clone: At the DNA level, this CDR3 is encoded by other sequences in the same sample as well. The chain is built from TRBV7-9 and TRBJ2-5; D ambiguous. The V gene lost 5 bases and the J gene lost 2 bases, with 3 bases spanning the gap. This CDR3 has 11 amino acids. Germline-derived CDR1 and CDR2 are SEHNR and FQNEAQ (reference sequence). This CDR3 reads CASSLQETQYF. Here the CDR3 DNA reads TGTGCCAGCAGCCTACAAGAGACCCAGTACTTC.

This chain links TRBV25-1 with TRBJ1-2, with D perhaps matching TRBD1 (5 bases). This CDR3 is 16 amino acids long. Germline assignment: CDR1 MGHDK and CDR2 SYGVNS. V was trimmed by 1 base and J by 6 bases, leaving 18 bases between them. CDR3 sequence: CASSELSGSPLHGYTF. In DNA form, the CDR3 reads TGTGCCAGCAGTGAATTATCAGGGAGCCCTCTTCATGGCTACACCTTC.

The gene calls are TRBV6-5 and TRBJ2-1; D is perhaps TRBD1 (6 bases). Trimming stripped 10 bases from V and 9 bases from J, with 16 bases between. The CDR3 contains 12 residues. Per the germline V gene, CDR1 is MNHEY and CDR2 is SVGAGI. The CDR3 coding sequence is TGTGCCAAGAACCACAGGGAACCTGAGCAGTTCTTC. This translates into CAKNHREPEQFF.

The V call is TRBV7-2, the J call TRBJ2-3; D is undetermined. The CDR3 has 14 residues. Germline V gives CDR1 SGHTA, CDR2 FQGNSA. V was shortened by 5 bases and J by 5 bases, with 14 bases between the two germline ends. The CDR3 is CASSRSPVVDTQYF. The CDR3 DNA sequence: TGTGCCAGCAGCCGCTCCCCTGTCGTAGATACGCAGTATTTT. Complete variable domain (other parts from reference TRBV7-2 and TRBJ2-3): GAGVSQSPSNKVTEKGKDVELRCDPISGHTALYWYRQSLGQGLEFLIYFQGNSAPDKSGLPSDRFSAERTGGSVSTLTIQRTQQEDSAVYLCASSRSPVVDTQYFGPGTRLTVL.

The rearrangement links TRBV5-1 to TRBJ1-3, with D possibly being TRBD1 (6 bases). The ends were cut back, 2 bases at V and 0 bases at J, with 12 bases in the middle. There are 16 residues in the CDR3. Germline V gene lookup returns CDR1 SGHRS and CDR2 YFSETQ. CDR3 nucleotide sequence: TGCGCCAGCAGCTTCGATCAGGGGAGCTCTGGAAACACCATATATTTT. Amino acid sequence: CASSFDQGSSGNTIYF.

The genes are TRBV11-3 and TRBJ2-1, with 8 positions matching TRBD2. CDR3 length: 15 residues. After removal of 0 bases from V and 8 bases from J, the junction contained 6 bases not matched to a gene. Germline V gene lookup returns CDR1 SGHNT and CDR2 YENEEA. As DNA, the CDR3 is TGTGCCAGCAGCTTAGATAAGACTAGCGAGCATGAGCAGTTCTTC. Translation gives CASSLDKTSEHEQFF.